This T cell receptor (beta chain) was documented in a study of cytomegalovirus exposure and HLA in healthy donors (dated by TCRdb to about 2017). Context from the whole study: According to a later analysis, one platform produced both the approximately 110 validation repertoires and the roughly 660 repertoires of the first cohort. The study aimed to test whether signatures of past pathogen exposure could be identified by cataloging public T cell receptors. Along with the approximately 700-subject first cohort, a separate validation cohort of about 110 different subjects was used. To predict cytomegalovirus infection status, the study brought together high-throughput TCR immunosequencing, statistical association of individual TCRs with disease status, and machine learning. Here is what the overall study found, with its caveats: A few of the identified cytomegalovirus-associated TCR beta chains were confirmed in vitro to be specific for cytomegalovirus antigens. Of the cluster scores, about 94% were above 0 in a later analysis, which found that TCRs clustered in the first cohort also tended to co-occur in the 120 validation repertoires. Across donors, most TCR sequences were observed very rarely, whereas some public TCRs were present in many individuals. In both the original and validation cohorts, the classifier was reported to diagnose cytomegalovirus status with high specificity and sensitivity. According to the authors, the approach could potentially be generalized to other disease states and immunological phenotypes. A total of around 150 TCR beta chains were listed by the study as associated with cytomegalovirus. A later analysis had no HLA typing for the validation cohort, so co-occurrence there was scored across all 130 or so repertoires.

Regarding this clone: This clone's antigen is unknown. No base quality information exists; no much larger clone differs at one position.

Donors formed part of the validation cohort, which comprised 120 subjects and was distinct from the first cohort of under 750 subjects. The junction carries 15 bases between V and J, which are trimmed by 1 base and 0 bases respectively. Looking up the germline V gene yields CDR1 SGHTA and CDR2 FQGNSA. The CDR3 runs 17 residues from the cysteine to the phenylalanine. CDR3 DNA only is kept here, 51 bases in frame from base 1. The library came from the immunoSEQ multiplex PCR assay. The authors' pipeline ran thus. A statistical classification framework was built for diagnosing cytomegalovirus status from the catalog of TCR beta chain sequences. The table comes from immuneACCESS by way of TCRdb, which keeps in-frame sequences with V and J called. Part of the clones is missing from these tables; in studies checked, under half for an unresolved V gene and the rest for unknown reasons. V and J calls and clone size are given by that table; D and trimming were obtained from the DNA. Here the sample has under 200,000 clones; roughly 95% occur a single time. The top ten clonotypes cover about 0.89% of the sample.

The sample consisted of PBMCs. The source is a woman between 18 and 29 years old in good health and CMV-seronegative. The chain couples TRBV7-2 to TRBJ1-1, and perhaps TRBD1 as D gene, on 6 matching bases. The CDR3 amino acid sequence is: CASSLEGTNVMNTEAFF. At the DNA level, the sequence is TGTGCCAGCAGCTTAGAAGGGACAAATGTGATGAACACTGAAGCTTTCTTT.